This T cell receptor (beta chain) stems from a study of blood T cell repertoires in COVID-19. Sequencing used immunoSEQ multiplex PCR; TCRdb keeps in-frame clones, though not all of them. The sample yields tens of thousands of clones, roughly 82% seen once. This CDR3 has 15 amino acids. V shed 6 bases and J shed 5 bases, with 17 bases lying between them. Germline CDR1 reads MNHNY; CDR2 reads SVGAGI (reference sequence). The sample was peripheral blood. The V and J genes are TRBV6-6 and TRBJ2-1, with TRBD2 as a possible D gene (6 bases). The origin of this receptor is a man in his sixties with acute or convalescent COVID-19. CDR3 sequence (DNA): TGTGCCAGCAGACCTGGCGGGATTCCGGACAATGAGCAGTTCTTC. It is translated as CASRPGGIPDNEQFF.